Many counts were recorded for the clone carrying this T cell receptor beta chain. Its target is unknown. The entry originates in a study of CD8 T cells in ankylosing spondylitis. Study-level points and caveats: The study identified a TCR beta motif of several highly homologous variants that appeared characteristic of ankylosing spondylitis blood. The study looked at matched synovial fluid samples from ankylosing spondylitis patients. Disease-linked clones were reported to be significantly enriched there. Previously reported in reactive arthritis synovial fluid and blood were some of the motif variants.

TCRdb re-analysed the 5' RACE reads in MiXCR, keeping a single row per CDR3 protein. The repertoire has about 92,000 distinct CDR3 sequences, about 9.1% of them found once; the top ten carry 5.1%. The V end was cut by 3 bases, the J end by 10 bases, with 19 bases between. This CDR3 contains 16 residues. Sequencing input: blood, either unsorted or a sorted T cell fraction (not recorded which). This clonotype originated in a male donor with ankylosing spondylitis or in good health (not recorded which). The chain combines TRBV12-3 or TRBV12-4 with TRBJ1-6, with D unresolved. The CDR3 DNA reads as TGTGCCAGCAGTTTTAACGGCGCTCCTCCATCATCACCCCTCCACTTT. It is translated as CASSFNGAPPSSPLHF.